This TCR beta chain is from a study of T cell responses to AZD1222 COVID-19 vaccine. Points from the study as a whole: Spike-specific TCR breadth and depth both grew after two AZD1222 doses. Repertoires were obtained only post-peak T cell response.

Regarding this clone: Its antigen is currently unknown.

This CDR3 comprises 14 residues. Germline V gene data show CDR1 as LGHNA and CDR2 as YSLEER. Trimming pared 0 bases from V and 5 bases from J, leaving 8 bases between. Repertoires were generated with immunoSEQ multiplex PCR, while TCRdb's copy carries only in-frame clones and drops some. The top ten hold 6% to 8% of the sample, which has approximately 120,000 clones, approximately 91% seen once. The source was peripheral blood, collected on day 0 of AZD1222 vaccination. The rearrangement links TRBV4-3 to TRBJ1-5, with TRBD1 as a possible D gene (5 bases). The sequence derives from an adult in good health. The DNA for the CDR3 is TGCGCCAGCAGCCAAGACACAGGTTATCAGCCCCAGCATTTT. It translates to CASSQDTGYQPQHF.